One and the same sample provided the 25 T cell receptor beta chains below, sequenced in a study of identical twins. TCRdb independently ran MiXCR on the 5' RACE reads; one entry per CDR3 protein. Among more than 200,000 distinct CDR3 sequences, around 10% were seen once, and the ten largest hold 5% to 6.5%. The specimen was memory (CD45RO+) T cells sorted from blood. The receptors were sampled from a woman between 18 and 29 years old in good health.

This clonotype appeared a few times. The CDR3 nucleotides read TGTGCCAGCAGCACCCGGGGAGAGACCCAGTACTTC. Translating gives CASSTRGETQYF. This sequence joins TRBV7-8 and TRBJ2-5; D may be TRBD2 (5 bases). Germline lookup yields CDR1 SGHVS and CDR2 FQNEAQ. This CDR3 spans 12 amino acids. The V gene lost 5 bases and the J gene lost 4 bases, with 8 bases spanning the gap.

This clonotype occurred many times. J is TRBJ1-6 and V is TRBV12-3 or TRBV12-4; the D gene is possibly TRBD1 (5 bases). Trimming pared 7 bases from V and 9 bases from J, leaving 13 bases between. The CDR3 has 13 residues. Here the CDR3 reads CASTPGGFSPLHF. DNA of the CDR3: TGTGCCAGCACTCCGGGGGGGTTTTCACCCCTCCACTTT.

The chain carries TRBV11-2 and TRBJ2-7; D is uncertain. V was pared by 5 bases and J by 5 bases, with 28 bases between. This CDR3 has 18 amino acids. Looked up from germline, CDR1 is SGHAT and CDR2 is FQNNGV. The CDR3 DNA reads TGTGCCAGCAGCCAACTCCCCGCCTTCGGAGCTAACTGGAACGAGCAGTACTTC. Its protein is CASSQLPAFGANWNEQYF. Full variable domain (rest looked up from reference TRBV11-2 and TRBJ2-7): EAGVAQSPRYKIIEKRQSVAFWCNPISGHATLYWYQQILGQGPKLLIQFQNNGVVDDSQLPKDRFSAERLKGVDSTLKIQPAKLEDSAVYLCASSQLPAFGANWNEQYFGPGTRLTVT.

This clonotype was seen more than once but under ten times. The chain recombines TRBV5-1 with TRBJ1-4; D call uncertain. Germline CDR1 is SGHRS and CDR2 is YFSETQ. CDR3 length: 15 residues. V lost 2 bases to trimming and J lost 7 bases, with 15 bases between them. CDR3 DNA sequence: TGCGCCAGCAGCTTACTAGTGCCGGGTGCTGAAAAACTGTTTTTT. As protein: CASSLLVPGAEKLFF.

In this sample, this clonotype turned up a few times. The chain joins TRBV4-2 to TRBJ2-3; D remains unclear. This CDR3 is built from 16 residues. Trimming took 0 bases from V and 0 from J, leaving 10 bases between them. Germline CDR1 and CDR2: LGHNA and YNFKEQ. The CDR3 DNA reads TGTGCCAGCAGCCAAGATCTACTATCCAGCACAGATACGCAGTATTTT. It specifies CASSQDLLSSTDTQYF.

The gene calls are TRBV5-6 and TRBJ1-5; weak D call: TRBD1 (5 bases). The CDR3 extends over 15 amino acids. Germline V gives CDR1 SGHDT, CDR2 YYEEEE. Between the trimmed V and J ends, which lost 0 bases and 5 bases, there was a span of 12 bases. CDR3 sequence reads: CASSLAKGFDQPQHF. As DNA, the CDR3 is TGTGCCAGCAGCTTGGCCAAGGGGTTTGATCAGCCCCAGCATTTT.

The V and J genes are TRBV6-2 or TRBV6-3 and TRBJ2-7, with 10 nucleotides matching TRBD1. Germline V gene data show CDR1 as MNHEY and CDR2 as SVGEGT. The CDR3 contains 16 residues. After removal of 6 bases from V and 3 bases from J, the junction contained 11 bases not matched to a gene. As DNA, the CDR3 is TGTGCCAGCAGACCACTCGGGACAGGGGTATTCTACGAGCAGTACTTC. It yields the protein CASRPLGTGVFYEQYF.

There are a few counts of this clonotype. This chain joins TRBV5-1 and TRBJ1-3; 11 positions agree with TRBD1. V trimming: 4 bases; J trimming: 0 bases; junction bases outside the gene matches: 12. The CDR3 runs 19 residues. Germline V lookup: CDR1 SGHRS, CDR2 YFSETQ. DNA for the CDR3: TGCGCCAGCAGCGCAAAAACCGGGACAGGGGGAATCTCTGGAAACACCATATATTTT. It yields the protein CASSAKTGTGGISGNTIYF. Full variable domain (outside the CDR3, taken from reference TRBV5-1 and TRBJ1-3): KAGVTQTPRYLIKTRGQQVTLSCSPISGHRSVSWYQQTPGQGLQFLFEYFSETQRNKGNFPGRFSGRQFSNSRSEMNVSTLELGDSALYLCASSAKTGTGGISGNTIYFGEGSWLTVV.

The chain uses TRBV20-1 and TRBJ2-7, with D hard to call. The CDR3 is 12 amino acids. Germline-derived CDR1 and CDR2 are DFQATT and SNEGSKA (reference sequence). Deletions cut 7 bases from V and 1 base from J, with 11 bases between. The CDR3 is CSDKPYSYEQYF. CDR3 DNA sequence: TGCAGTGACAAGCCATATTCCTACGAGCAGTACTTC.

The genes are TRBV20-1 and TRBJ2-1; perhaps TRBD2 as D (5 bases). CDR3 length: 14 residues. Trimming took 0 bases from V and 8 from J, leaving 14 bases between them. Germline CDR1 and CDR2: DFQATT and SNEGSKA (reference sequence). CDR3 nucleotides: TGCAGTGCTAGAGATATCGGACTTGCGGATGAGCAGTTCTTC. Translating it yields CSARDIGLADEQFF.

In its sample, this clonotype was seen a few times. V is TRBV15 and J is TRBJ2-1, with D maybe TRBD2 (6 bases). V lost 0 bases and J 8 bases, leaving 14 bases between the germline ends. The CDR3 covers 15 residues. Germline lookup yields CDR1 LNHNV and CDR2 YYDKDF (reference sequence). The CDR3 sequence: CATSRDRAGLDEQFF. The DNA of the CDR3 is TGTGCCACCAGCAGAGATCGTGCGGGGTTGGATGAGCAGTTCTTC.

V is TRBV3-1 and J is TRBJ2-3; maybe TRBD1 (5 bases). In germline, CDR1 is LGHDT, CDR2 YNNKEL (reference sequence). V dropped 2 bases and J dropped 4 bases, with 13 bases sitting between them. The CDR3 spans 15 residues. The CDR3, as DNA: TGTGCCAGCAGCCAAATTGGGGCCCGCGCAGATACGCAGTATTTT. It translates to CASSQIGARADTQYF.

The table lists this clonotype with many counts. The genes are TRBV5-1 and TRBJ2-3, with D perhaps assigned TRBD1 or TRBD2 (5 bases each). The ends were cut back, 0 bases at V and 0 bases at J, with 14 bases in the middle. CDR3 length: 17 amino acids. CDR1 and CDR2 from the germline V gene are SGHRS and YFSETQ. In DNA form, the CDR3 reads TGCGCCAGCAGCTTGGCCGAAGGGACGGGAAGCACAGATACGCAGTATTTT. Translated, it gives CASSLAEGTGSTDTQYF. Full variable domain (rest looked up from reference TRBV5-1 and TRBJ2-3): KAGVTQTPRYLIKTRGQQVTLSCSPISGHRSVSWYQQTPGQGLQFLFEYFSETQRNKGNFPGRFSGRQFSNSRSEMNVSTLELGDSALYLCASSLAEGTGSTDTQYFGPGTRLTVL.

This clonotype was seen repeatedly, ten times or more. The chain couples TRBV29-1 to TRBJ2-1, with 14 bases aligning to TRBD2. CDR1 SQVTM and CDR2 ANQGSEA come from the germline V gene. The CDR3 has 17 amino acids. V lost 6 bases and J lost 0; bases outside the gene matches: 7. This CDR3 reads CSVGLAGGGGSYNEQFF. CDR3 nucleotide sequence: TGCAGCGTCGGACTAGCGGGAGGAGGGGGCTCCTACAATGAGCAGTTCTTC.

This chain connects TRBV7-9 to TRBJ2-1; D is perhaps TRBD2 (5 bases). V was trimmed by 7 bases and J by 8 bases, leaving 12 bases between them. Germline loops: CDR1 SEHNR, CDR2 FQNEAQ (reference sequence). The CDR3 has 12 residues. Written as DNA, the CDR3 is TGTGCCAGCAACCTTGGGAGCGATGAGCAGTTCTTC. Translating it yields CASNLGSDEQFF.

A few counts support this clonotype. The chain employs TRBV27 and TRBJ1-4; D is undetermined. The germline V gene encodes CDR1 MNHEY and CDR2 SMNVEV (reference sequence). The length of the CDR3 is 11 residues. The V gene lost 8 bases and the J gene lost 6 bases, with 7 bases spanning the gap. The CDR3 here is CASGLYEKLFF. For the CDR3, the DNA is TGTGCCAGCGGTCTTTATGAAAAACTGTTTTTT.

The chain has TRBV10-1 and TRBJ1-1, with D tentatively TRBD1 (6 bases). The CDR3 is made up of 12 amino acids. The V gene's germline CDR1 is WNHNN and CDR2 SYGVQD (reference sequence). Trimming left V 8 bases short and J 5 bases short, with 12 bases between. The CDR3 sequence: CASSRGDTEAFF. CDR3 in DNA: TGCGCCAGCTCTAGGGGGGATACTGAAGCTTTCTTT.

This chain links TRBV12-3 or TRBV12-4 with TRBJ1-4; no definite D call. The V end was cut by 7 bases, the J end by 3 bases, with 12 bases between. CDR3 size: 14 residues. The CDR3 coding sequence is TGTGCCAGCAACTCGGTGGCATCTAATGAAAAACTGTTTTTT. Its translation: CASNSVASNEKLFF.

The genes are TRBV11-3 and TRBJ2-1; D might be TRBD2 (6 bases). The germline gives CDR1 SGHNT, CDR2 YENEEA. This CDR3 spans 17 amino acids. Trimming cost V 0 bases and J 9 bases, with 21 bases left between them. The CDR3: CASSLDGGAGYVGEQFF. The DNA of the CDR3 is TGTGCCAGCAGCTTAGATGGCGGGGCGGGATATGTTGGTGAGCAGTTCTTC.

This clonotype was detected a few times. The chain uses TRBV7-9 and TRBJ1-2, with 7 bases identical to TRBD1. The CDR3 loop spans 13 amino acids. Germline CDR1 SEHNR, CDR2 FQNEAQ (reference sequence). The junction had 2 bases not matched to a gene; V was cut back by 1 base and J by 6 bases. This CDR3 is CASSLDRGDGYTF. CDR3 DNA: TGTGCCAGCAGCTTAGACAGGGGAGATGGCTACACCTTC.

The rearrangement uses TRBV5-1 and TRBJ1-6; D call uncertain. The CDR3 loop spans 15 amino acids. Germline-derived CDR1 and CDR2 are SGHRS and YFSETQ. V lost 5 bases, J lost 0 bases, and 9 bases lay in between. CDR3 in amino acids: CASRDSSSYNSPLHF. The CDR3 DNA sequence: TGCGCCAGCAGGGACTCGAGCTCCTATAATTCACCCCTCCACTTT.

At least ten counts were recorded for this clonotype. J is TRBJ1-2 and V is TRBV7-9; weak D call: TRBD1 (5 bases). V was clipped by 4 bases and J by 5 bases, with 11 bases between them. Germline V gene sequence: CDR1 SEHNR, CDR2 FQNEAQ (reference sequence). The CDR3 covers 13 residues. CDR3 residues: CASSSRGLYGYTF. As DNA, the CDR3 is TGTGCCAGCAGCTCTCGGGGGTTGTATGGCTACACCTTC.

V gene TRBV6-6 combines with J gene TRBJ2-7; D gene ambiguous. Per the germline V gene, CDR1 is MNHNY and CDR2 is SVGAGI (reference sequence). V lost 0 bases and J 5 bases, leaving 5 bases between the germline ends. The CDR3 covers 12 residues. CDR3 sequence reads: CASSYSDNEQYF. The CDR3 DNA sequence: TGTGCCAGCAGTTACTCGGATAACGAGCAGTACTTC.

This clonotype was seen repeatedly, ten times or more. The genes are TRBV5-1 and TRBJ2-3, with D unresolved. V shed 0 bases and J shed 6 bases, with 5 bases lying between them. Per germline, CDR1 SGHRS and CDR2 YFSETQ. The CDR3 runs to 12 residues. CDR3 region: CASSLVSDTQYF. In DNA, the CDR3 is TGCGCCAGCAGCTTGGTGTCTGATACGCAGTATTTT.

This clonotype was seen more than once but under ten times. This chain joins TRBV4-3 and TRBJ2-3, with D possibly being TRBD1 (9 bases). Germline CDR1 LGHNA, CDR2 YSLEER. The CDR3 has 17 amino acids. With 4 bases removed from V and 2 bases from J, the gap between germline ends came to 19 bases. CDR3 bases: TGCGCCAGCAGCCCTACGGGAGGGACAGGGTTCACAGATACGCAGTATTTT. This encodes CASSPTGGTGFTDTQYF.